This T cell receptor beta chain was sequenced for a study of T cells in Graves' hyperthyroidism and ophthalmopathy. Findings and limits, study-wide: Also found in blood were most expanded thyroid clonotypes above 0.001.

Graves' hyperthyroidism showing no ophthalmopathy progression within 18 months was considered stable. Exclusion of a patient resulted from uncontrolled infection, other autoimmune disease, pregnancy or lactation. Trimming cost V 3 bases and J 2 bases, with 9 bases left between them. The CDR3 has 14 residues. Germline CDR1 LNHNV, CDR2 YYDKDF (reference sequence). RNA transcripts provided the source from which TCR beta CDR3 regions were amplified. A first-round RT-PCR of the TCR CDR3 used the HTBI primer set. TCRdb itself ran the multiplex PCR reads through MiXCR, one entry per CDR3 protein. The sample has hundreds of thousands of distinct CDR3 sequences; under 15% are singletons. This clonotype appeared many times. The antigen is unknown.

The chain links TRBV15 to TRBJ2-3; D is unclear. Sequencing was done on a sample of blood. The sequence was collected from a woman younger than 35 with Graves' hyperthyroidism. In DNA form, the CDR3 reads TGTGCCACCAGCAGCGGAGCGTTCACAGATACGCAGTATTTT. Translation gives CATSSGAFTDTQYF.